What follows are 4 T cell receptor beta chains derived from one specimen sequenced in a study of T cells after yellow fever vaccination. TCRdb analysed the 5' RACE reads with MiXCR anew, one entry per CDR3 protein. Here the sample spans hundreds of thousands of distinct CDR3 sequences, around 3.6% being singletons. Sequencing was performed on PBMCs, taken on the day of the yellow fever booster vaccination. These receptor sequences come from a man aged 18 to 29 who received the YFV17D yellow fever vaccine.

V and J are TRBV19 and TRBJ2-3; 15 nucleotides align to TRBD2. The V and J ends lost 5 bases and 6 bases, in that order; junction bases with no gene match: 6. The CDR3 spans 16 residues. Germline V CDR1 and CDR2: LNHDA, SQIVND (reference sequence). CDR3 nucleotide sequence: TGTGCCAGTAGTGGACCGGGACTAGCGGGAGGCGATACGCAGTATTTT. It specifies CASSGPGLAGGDTQYF.

This clonotype was seen ten or more times. V gene TRBV6-1 combines with J gene TRBJ2-7; D is ambiguous. CDR1 and CDR2 (germline): MNHNS, SASEGT. V lost 2 bases and J lost 4, with 6 bases in between. The CDR3 runs 12 residues. The CDR3 coding sequence is TGTGCCAGCAGTGAATCCGGTTACGAGCAGTACGTC. Amino acid sequence: CASSESGYEQYV.

J is TRBJ2-3 and V is TRBV20-1; D is ambiguous. This CDR3 comprises 13 residues. Per germline, CDR1 DFQATT and CDR2 SNEGSKA (reference sequence). The V end was cut by 0 bases, the J end by 2 bases, with 6 bases between. Written as DNA, the CDR3 is TGCAGTGCTAGAGACCAGTCCACAGATACGCAGTATTTT. It is translated as CSARDQSTDTQYF.

This clonotype was observed a handful of times. The chain is built from TRBV20-1 and TRBJ1-4; D call uncertain. This CDR3 region has 16 residues. Trimming pared 2 bases from V and 0 bases from J, leaving 13 bases between. Per the germline V gene, CDR1 is DFQATT and CDR2 is SNEGSKA (reference sequence). For the CDR3, the DNA is TGCAGTGCTAGATCGGACCGCCGTACAACTAATGAAAAACTGTTTTTT. Its protein product is CSARSDRRTTNEKLFF.